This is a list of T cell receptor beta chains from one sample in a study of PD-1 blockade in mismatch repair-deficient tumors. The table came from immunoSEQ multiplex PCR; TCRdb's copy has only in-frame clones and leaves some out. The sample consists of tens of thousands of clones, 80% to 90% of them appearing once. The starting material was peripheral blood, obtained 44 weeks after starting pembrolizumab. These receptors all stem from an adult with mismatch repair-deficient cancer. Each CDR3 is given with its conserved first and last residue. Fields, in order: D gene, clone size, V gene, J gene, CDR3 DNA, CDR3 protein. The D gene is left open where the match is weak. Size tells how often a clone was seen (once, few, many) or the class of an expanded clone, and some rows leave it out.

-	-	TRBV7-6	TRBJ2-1	TGTGCCAGCAGTGGGGAGGCGGGTGGGACCCGGGCGTACAATGAGCAGTTCTTC	CASSGEAGGTRAYNEQFF
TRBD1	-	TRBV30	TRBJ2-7	TGTGCCTGGAGTCCCGACAGGGGGCCCTACGAGCAGTACTTC	CAWSPDRGPYEQYF
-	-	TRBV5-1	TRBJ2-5	TGCGCCAGCAGCTTGGGAGGATTACAAGAGACCCAGTACTTC	CASSLGGLQETQYF
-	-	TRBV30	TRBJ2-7	TGTGCCTGGAGCCCTCCAGGGAACCCCTACGAGCAGTACTTC	CAWSPPGNPYEQYF
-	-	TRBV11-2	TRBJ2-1	TGTGCCAGCAGCCGCCTCCAAATGCAAAGGGATGAGCAGTTCTTC	CASSRLQMQRDEQFF
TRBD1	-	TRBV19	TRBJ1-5	TGTGCCAGTAGTACAGGGACAGGGTTGGGCAATCAGCCCCAGCATTTT	CASSTGTGLGNQPQHF
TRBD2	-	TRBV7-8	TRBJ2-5	TGTGCCAGCAGCTTAGAGGCTAGCGGGAGATTTCTGGAGACCCAGTACTTC	CASSLEASGRFLETQYF
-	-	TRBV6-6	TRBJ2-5	TGTGCCAGCATTCCGGTGAGGGAAAGCCAAGAGACCCAGTACTTC	CASIPVRESQETQYF
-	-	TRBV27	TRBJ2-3	TGTGCCAGCAGTTTAAGGCTCGCCACAGATACGCAGTATTTT	CASSLRLATDTQYF
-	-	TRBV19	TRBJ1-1	TGTGCCAGTAGTATAGGGCCAGGGTTCACTGAAGCTTTCTTT	CASSIGPGFTEAFF
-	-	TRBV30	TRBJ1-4	TGTGCCTGGAGTGGATGGGAAGACGGAGAAAAACTGTTTTTT	CAWSGWEDGEKLFF
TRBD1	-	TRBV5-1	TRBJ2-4	TGCGCCAGCAGCTTGGACAGGGGCTTAGCCAAAAACATTCAGTACTTC	CASSLDRGLAKNIQYF
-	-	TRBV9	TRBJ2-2	TGTGCCAGCAGCCCCGCGGGGACCGGGGAGCTGTTTTTT	CASSPAGTGELFF
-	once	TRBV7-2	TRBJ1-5	TGTGCCAGCAGCTTTACTTCAGGGTGGGGAAATCAGCCCCAGCATTTT	CASSFTSGWGNQPQHF
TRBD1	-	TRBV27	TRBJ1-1	TGTGCCAGCAGTGGGCACAGGGGGCTGAGGGATAACACTGAAGCTTTCTTT	CASSGHRGLRDNTEAFF
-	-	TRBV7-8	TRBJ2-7	TGTGCCAGCAGCTCACGGAGGACGGACCTTTCCTACGAGCAGTACTTC	CASSSRRTDLSYEQYF
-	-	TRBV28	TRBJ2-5	TGTGCCAGCAGTCCCGCCTCCCGGGGGAAAGAGACCCAGTACTTC	CASSPASRGKETQYF
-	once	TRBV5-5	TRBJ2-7	TGTGCCAGCAGCTTGCTTCACGAGCAGTACTTC	CASSLLHEQYF
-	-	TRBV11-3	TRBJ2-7	TGTGCCAGCAGCCCCGGTTTCTACGAGCAGTACTTC	CASSPGFYEQYF
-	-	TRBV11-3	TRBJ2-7	TGTGCCAGCAGCTTACTGGGGGCGGGAGAGCAGTACTTC	CASSLLGAGEQYF
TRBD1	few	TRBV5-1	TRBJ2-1	TGCGCCAGCAGCATCGAACTCCGGGACAGGGACTACAATGAGCAGTTCTTC	CASSIELRDRDYNEQFF
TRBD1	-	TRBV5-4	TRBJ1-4	TGTGCCAGCAGCTCGGGACAGGGGATAAGAAATGAAAAACTGTTTTTT	CASSSGQGIRNEKLFF
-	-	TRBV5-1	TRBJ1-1	TGCGCCAGCAGCTTCGGGACACCCCAGGACACTGAAGCTTTCTTT	CASSFGTPQDTEAFF
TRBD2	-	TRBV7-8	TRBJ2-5	TGTGCCAGCAGCTTCCGACTAGCGGGGTCGTGGGCCCAGTACTTC	CASSFRLAGSWAQYF
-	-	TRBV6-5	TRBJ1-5	TGTGCCAGCAGGCACCGCCATTCGGATCAGCCCCAGCATTTT	CASRHRHSDQPQHF
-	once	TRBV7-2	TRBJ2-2	TGTGCCAGCAGCCCACGGGGATCAAACACCGGGGAGCTGTTTTTT	CASSPRGSNTGELFF
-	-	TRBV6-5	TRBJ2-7	TGTGCCAGCAAAAAACTAGGGGGGTACGAGCAGTACTTC	CASKKLGGYEQYF
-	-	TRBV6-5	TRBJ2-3	TGTGCCAGCAGCCCCGGCCAGGGCTACACAGATACGCAGTATTTT	CASSPGQGYTDTQYF
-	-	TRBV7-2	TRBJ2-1	TGTGCCAGCAGCCCGGGGCGTGGGGATGAGCAGTTCTTC	CASSPGRGDEQFF
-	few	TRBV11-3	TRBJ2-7	TGTGCCAGCAGCTTAGAACTTAGTCTAACCTACGAGCAGTACTTC	CASSLELSLTYEQYF
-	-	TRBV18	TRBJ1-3	TGTGCCAGCTCACCAGGTGGAAACTCTGGAAACACCATATATTTT	CASSPGGNSGNTIYF
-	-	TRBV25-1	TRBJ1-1	TGTGCCAGCAGTGACATTCAAAACCCCGGAGGGTACACTGAAGCTTTCTTT	CASSDIQNPGGYTEAFF
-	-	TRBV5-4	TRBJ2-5	TGTGCCAGCAGCTTGGACGGGAAAGAGACCCAGTACTTC	CASSLDGKETQYF
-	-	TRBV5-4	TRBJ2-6	TGTGCCAGCAGCCGAGACAGGTCTGGGGCCAACGTCCTGACTTTC	CASSRDRSGANVLTF
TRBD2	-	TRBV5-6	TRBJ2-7	TGTGCCAGCAGCTTAGAGCGGGAGAGCTACGAGCAGTACTTC	CASSLERESYEQYF
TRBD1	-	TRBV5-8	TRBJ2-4	TGTGCCAGCAGCTTGGGAGGGGGCCGGGGAAAGTTAGCCAAAAACATTCAGTACTTC	CASSLGGGRGKLAKNIQYF
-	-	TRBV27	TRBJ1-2	TGTGCCAGCAGTTTTTTGGACGGGCCCGGTTCAAGTGGCTACACCTTC	CASSFLDGPGSSGYTF
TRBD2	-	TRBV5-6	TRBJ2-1	TGTGCCAGCAGCTTACCGGGACTATCATCTCATGAGCAGTTCTTC	CASSLPGLSSHEQFF
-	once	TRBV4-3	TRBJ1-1	TGCGCCAGCAGCTCAGACGGGGTTATGAACACTGAAGCTTTCTTT	CASSSDGVMNTEAFF
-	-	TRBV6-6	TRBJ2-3	TGTGCCAGCAGTTCCACCACTCGCACAGATACGCAGTATTTT	CASSSTTRTDTQYF
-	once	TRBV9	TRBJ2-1	TGTGCCAGCAGCGTAGCCCCCAACAATGAGCAGTTCTTC	CASSVAPNNEQFF
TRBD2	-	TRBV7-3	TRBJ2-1	TGTGCCAGCAGCTTAAACGGACTAGCCTCCTACAATGAGCAGTTCTTC	CASSLNGLASYNEQFF
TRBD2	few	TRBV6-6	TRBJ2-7	TGTGCCAGCAGTTACTGGGGCGGGGGGCGCGAGCAGTACTTC	CASSYWGGGREQYF